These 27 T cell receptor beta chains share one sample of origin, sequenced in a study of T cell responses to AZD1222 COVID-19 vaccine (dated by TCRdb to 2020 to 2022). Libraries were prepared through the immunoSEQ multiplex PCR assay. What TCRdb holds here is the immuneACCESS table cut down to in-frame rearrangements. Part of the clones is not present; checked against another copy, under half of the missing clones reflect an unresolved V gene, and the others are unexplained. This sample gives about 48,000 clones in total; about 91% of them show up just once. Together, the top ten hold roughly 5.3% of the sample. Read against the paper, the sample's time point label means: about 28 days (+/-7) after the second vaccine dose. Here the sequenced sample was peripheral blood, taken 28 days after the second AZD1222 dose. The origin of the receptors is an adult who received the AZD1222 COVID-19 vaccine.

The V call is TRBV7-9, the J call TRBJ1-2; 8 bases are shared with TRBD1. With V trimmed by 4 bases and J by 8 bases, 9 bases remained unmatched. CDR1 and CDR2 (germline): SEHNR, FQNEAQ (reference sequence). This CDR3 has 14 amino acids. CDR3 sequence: CASSSTGTGRGYTF. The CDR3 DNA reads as TGTGCCAGCAGCTCGACAGGGACAGGACGGGGCTACACCTTC. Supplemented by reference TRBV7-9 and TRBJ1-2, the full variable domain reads DTGVSQNPRHKITKRGQNVTFRCDPISEHNRLYWYRQTLGQGPEFLTYFQNEAQLEKSRLLSDRFSAERPKGSFSTLEIQRTEQGDSAMYLCASSSTGTGRGYTFGSGTRLTVV.

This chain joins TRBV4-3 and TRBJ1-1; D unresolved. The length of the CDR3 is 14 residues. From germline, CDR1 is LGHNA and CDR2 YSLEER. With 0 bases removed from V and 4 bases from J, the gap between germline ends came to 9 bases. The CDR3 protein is CASSQDGEGTEAFF. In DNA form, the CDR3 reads TGCGCCAGCAGCCAAGACGGAGAGGGCACTGAAGCTTTCTTT.

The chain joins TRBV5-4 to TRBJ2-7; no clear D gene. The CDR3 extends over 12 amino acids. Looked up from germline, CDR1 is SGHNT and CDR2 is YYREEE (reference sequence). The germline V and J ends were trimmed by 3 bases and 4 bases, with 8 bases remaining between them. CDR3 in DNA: TGTGCCAGCAGCTGGAAGTGGTACGAGCAGTACTTC. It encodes CASSWKWYEQYF.

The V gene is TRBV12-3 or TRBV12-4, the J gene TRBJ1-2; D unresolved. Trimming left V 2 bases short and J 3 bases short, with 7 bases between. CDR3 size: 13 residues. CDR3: CASSLNSYYGYTF. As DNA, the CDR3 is TGTGCCAGCAGTTTAAATTCCTACTATGGCTACACCTTC.

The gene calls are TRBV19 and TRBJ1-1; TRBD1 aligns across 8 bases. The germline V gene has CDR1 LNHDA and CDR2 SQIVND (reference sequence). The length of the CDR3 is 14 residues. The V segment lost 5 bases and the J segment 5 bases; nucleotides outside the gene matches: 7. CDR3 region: CASSGGQAGTEAFF. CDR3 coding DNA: TGTGCCAGTAGTGGGGGACAGGCGGGGACTGAAGCTTTCTTT.

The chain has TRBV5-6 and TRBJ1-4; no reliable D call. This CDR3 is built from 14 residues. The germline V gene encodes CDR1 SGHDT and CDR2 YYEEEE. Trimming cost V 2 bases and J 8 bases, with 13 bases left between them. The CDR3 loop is CASSLTGIEEKLFF. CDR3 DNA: TGTGCCAGCAGCTTAACGGGTATAGAAGAAAAACTGTTTTTT.

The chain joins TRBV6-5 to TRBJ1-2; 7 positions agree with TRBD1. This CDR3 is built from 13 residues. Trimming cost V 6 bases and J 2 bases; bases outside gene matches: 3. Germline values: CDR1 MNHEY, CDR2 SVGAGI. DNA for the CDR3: TGTGCCAGCAGCAAACAGGGGAACTATGGCTACACCTTC. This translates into CASSKQGNYGYTF.

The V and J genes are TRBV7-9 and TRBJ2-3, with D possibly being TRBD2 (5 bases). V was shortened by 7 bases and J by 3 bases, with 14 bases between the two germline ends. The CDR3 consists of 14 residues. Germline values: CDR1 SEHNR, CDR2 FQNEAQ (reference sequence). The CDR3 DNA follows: TGTGCCAGCACCCCGCGGGTATCAACAGATACGCAGTATTTT. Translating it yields CASTPRVSTDTQYF.

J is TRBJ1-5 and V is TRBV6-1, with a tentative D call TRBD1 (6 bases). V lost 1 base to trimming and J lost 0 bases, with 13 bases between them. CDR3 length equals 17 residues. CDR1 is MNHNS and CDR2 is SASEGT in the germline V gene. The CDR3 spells CASSEVSGGASNQPQHF. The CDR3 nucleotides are TGTGCCAGCAGTGAAGTATCGGGGGGCGCTAGCAATCAGCCCCAGCATTTT.

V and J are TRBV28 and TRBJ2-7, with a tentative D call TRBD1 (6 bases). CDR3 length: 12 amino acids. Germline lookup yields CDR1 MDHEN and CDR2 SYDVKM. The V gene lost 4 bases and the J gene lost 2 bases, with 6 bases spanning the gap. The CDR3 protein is CASSWGPYEQYF. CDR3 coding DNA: TGTGCCAGCAGTTGGGGGCCCTACGAGCAGTACTTC.

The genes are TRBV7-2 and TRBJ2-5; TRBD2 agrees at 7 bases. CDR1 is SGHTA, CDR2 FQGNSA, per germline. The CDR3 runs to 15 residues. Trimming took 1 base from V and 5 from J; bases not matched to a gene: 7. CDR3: CASSLDPAGRETQYF. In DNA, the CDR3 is TGTGCCAGCAGCTTAGATCCAGCGGGAAGGGAGACCCAGTACTTC.

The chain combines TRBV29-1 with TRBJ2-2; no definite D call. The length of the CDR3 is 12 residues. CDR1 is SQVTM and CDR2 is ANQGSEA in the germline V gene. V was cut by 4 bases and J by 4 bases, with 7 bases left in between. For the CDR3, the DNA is TGCAGCGTTGGTCTGATCACCGGGGAGCTGTTTTTT. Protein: CSVGLITGELFF.

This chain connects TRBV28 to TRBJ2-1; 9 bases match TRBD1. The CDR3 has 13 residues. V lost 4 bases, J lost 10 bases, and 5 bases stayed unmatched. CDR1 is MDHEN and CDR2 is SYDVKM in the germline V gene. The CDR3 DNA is TGTGCCAGCAGTTCAGCCGGGACAGGGGAGCAGTTCTTC. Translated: CASSSAGTGEQFF.

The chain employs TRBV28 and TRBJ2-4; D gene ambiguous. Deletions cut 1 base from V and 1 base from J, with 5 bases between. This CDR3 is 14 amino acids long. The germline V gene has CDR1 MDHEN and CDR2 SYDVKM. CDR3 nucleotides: TGTGCCAGCAGTTTATTAGGCGCCAAAAACATTCAGTACTTC. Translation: CASSLLGAKNIQYF.

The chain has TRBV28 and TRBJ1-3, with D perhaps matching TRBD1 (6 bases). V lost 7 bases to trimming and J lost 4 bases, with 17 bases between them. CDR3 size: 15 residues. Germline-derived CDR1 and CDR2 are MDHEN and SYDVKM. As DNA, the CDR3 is TGTGCCAGCAACCGGCCAGGGGCTGGCGGAAACACCATATATTTT. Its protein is CASNRPGAGGNTIYF.

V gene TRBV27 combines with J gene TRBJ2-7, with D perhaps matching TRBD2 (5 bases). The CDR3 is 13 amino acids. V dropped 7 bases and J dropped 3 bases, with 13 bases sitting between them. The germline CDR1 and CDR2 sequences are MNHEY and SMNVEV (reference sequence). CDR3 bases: TGTGCCAGCATCGGGGAACCCCACTACGAGCAGTACTTC. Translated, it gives CASIGEPHYEQYF.

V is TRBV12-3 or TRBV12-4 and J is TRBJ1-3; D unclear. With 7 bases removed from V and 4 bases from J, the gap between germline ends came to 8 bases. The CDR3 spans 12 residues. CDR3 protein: CASIFLGNTIYF. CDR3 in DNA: TGTGCCAGCATCTTTCTCGGAAACACCATATATTTT.

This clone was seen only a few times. CDR3 loop: CASSLNGLGSGANVLTF. The CDR3 nucleotides read TGTGCCAGCAGTTTAAACGGACTGGGGTCTGGGGCCAACGTCCTGACTTTC. This chain connects TRBV28 to TRBJ2-6; D perhaps matches TRBD2 (5 bases). V lost 2 bases, J lost 1 base, and 12 bases lay in between. The germline CDR1 and CDR2 sequences are MDHEN and SYDVKM. The CDR3 is made up of 17 amino acids.

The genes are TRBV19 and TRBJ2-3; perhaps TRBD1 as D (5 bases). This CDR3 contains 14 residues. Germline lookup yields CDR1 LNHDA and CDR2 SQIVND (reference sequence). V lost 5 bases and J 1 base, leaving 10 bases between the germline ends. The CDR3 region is CASSEWGRTDTQYF. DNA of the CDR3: TGTGCCAGTAGTGAGTGGGGCCGCACAGATACGCAGTATTTT. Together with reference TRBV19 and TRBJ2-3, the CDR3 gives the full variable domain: DGGITQSPKYLFRKEGQNVTLSCEQNLNHDAMYWYRQDPGQGLRLIYYSQIVNDFQKGDIAEGYSVSREKKESFPLTVTSAQKNPTAFYLCASSEWGRTDTQYFGPGTRLTVL.

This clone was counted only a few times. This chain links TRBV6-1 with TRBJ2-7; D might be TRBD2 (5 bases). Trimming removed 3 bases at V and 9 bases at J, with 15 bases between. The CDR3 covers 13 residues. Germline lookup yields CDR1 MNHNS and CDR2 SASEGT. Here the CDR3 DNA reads TGTGCCAGCAGTGACAGCTTCCCAGAGGGGCAGTACTTC. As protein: CASSDSFPEGQYF.

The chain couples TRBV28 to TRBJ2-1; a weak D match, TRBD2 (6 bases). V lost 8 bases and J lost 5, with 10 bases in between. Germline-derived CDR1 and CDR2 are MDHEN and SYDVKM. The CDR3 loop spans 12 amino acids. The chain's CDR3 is CASLGSHNEQFF. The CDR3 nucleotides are TGTGCCAGCCTCGGGAGCCACAATGAGCAGTTCTTC.

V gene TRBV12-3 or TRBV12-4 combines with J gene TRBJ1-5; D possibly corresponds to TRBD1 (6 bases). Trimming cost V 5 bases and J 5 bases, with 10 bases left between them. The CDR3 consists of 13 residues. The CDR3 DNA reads TGTGCCAGCAGTCCAGACAGGTATCAGCCCCAGCATTTT. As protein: CASSPDRYQPQHF.

The chain's CDR3 is CASSLSGVGTDTQYF. The DNA of the CDR3 is TGTGCCAGCAGTCTTAGCGGGGTGGGTACAGATACGCAGTATTTT. The rearrangement uses TRBV2 and TRBJ2-3; 8 bases fit TRBD2. CDR1 SNHLY and CDR2 FYNNEI come from the germline V gene. Trimming removed 5 bases from V and 3 bases from J; junction bases left unmatched: 7. The length of the CDR3 is 15 residues.

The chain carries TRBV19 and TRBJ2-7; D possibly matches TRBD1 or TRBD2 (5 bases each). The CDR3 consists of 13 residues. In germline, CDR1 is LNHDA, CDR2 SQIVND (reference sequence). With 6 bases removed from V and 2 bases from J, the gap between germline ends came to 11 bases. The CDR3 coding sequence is TGTGCCAGTAGGTCGGGACCTCCCTACGAGCAGTACTTC. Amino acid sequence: CASRSGPPYEQYF. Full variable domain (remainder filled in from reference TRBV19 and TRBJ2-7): DGGITQSPKYLFRKEGQNVTLSCEQNLNHDAMYWYRQDPGQGLRLIYYSQIVNDFQKGDIAEGYSVSREKKESFPLTVTSAQKNPTAFYLCASRSGPPYEQYFGPGTRLTVT.

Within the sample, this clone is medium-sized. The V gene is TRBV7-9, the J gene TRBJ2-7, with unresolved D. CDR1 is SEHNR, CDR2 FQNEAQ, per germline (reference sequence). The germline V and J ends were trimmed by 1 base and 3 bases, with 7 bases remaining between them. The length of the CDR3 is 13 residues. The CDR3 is CASSLGAGYEQYF. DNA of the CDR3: TGTGCCAGCAGCTTAGGAGCAGGCTACGAGCAGTACTTC. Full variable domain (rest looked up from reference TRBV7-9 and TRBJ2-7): DTGVSQNPRHKITKRGQNVTFRCDPISEHNRLYWYRQTLGQGPEFLTYFQNEAQLEKSRLLSDRFSAERPKGSFSTLEIQRTEQGDSAMYLCASSLGAGYEQYFGPGTRLTVT.

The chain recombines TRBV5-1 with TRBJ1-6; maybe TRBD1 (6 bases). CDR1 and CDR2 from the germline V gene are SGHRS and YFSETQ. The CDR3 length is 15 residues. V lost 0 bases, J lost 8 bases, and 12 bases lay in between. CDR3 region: CASSLVAGVDSPLHF. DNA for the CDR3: TGCGCCAGCAGCTTGGTAGCAGGGGTGGATTCACCCCTCCACTTT.

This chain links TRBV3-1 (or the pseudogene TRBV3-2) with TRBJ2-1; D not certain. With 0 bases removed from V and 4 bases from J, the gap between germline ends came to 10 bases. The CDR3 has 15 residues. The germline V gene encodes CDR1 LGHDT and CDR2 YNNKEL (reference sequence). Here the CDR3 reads CASSQDLPGYNEQFF. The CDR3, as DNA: TGTGCCAGCAGCCAAGATCTCCCGGGTTACAATGAGCAGTTCTTC.